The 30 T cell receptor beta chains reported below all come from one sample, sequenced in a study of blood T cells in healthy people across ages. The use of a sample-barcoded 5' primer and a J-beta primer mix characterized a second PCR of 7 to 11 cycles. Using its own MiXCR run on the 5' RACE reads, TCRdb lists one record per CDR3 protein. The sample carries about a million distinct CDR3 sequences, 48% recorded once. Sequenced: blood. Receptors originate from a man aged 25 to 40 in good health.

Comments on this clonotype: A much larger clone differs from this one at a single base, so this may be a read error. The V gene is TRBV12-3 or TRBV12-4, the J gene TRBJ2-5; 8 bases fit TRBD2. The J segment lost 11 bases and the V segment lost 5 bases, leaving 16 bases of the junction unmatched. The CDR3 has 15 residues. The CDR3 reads CASSPSGGVGNEQYF. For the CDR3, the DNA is TGTGCCAGCAGTCCCAGCGGGGGAGTGGGGAATGAGCAGTACTTC.

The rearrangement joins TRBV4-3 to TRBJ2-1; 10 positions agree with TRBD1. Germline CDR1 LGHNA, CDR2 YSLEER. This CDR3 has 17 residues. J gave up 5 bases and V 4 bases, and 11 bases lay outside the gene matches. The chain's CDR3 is CASSPHSGTGVNNEQFF. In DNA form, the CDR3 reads TGCGCCAGCAGCCCACACTCCGGGACAGGGGTTAACAATGAGCAGTTCTTC.

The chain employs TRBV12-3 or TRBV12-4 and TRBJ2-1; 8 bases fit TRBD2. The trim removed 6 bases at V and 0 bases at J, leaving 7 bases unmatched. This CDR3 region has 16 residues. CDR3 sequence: CASSHRGGHSYNEQFF. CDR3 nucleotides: TGTGCCAGCAGCCACCGCGGGGGGCACTCCTACAATGAGCAGTTCTTC.

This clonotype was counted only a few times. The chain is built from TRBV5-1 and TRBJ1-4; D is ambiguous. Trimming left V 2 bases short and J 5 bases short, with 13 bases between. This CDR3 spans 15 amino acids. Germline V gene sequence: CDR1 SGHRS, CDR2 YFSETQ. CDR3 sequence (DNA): TGCGCCAGCAGCTTTGGATCCCTCCAAAATGAAAAACTGTTTTTT. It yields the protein CASSFGSLQNEKLFF. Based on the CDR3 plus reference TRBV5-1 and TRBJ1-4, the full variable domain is KAGVTQTPRYLIKTRGQQVTLSCSPISGHRSVSWYQQTPGQGLQFLFEYFSETQRNKGNFPGRFSGRQFSNSRSEMNVSTLELGDSALYLCASSFGSLQNEKLFFGSGTQLSVL.

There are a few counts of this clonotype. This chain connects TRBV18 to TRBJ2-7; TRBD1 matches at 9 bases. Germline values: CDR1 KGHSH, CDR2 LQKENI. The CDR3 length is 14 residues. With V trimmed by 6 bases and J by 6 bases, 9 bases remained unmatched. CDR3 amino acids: CASSPGQGFTEQYF. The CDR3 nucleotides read TGTGCCAGCTCGCCGGGACAGGGATTTACCGAGCAGTACTTC.

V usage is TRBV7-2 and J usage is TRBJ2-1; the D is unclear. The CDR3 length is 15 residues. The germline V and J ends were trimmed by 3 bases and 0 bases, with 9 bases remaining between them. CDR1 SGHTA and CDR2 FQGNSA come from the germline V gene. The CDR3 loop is CASSLSASSYNEQFF. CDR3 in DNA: TGTGCCAGCAGCTTGTCGGCGAGCTCCTACAATGAGCAGTTCTTC.

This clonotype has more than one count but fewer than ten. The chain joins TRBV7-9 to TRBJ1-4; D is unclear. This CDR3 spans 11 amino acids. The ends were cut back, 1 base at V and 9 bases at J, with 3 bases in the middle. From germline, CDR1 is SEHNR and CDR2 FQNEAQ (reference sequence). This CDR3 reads CASSLDKKLFF. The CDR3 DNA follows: TGTGCCAGCAGCTTAGATAAAAAACTGTTTTTT.

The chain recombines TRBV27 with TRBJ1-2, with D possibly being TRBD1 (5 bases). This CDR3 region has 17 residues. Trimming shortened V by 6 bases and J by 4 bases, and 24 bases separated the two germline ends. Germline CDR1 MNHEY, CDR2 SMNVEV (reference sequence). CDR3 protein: CASSRIGATPRGYGYTF. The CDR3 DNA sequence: TGTGCCAGCAGCCGCATTGGAGCAACTCCAAGGGGCTATGGCTACACCTTC.

The CDR3 loop reads CASSLGAASGEKLFF. The CDR3 DNA reads as TGCGCCAGCAGCTTGGGTGCCGCCAGCGGTGAAAAACTGTTTTTT. The genes are TRBV5-1 and TRBJ1-4; D is unclear. The CDR3 extends over 15 amino acids. Trimming cost V 0 bases and J 7 bases, with 13 bases left between them. Germline CDR1 and CDR2: SGHRS and YFSETQ.

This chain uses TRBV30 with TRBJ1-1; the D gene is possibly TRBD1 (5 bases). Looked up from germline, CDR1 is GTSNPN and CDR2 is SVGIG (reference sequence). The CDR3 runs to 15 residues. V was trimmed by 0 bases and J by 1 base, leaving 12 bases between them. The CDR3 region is CAWSVKGRGNTEAFF. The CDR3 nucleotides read TGTGCCTGGAGTGTAAAGGGTAGGGGGAACACTGAAGCTTTCTTT.

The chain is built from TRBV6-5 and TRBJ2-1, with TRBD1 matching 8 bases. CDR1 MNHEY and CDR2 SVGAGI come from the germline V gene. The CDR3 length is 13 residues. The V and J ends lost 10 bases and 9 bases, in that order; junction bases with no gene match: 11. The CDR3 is CATMDRDKVEQFF. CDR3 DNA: TGTGCCACAATGGACAGGGATAAAGTTGAGCAGTTCTTC.

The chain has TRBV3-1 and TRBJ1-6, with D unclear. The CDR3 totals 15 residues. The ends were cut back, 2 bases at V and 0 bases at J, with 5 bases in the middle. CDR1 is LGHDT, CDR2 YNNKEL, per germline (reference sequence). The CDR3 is CASSQQSSYNSPLHF. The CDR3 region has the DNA TGTGCCAGCAGCCAACAGAGCTCCTATAATTCACCCCTCCACTTT.

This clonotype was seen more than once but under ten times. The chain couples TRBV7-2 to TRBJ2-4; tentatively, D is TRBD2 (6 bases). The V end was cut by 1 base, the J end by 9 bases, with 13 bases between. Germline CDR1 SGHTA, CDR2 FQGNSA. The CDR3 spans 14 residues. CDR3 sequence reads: CASSLGGDVTIQYF. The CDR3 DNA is TGTGCCAGCAGCTTAGGCGGGGACGTTACCATTCAGTACTTC.

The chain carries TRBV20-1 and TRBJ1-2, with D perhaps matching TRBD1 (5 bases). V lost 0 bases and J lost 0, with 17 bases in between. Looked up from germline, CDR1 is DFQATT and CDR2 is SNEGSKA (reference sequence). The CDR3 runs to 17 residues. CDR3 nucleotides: TGCAGTGCTAGAGATTATCGACAGTTGAAATCTAACTATGGCTACACCTTC. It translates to CSARDYRQLKSNYGYTF.

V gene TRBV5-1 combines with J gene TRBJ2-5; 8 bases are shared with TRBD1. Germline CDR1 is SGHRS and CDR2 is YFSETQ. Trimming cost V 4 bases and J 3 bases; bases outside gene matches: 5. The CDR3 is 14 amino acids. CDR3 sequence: CASSADRAEETQYF. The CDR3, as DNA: TGCGCCAGCAGCGCGGACAGGGCCGAAGAGACCCAGTACTTC.

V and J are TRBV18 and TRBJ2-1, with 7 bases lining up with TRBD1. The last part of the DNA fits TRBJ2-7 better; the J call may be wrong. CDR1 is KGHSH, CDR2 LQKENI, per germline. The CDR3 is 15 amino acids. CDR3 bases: TGTGCCAGCTCACCATCGACAGGGAAGGTCAACGAGCAGTACTTC. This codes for CASSPSTGKVNEQYF.

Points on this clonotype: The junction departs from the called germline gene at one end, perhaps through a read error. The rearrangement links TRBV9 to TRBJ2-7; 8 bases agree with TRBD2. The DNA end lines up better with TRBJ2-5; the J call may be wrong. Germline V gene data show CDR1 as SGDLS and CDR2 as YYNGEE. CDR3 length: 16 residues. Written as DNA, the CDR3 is TGTGCCAGCGGCGTCTCAGCGGGGGCCCGATCAGAGACCCAGTACTTC. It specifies CASGVSAGARSETQYF.

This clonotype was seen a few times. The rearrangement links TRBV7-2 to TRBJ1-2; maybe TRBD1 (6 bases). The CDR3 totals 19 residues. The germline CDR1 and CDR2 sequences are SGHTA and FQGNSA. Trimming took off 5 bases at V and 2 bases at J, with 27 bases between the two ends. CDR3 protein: CASSLRTRTTGGENYGYTF. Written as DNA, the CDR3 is TGTGCCAGCAGCCTACGAACTAGAACGACAGGAGGGGAGAACTATGGCTACACCTTC.

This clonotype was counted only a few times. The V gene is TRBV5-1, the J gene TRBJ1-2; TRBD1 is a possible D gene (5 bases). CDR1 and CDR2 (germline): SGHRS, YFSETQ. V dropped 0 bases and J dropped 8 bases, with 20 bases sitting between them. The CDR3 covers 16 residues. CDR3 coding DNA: TGCGCCAGCAGCTTGGCCTTTCGAGGGACTTCTATGGGCTACACCTTC. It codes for CASSLAFRGTSMGYTF. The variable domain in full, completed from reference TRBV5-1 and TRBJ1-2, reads KAGVTQTPRYLIKTRGQQVTLSCSPISGHRSVSWYQQTPGQGLQFLFEYFSETQRNKGNFPGRFSGRQFSNSRSEMNVSTLELGDSALYLCASSLAFRGTSMGYTFGSGTRLTVV.

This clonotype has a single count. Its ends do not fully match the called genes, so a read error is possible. This chain's CDR3 is CSASPPPGTENTEALF. The CDR3 DNA is TGCAGTGCGAGCCCCCCACCCGGGACCGAGAACACTGAAGCTCTCTTT. The chain joins TRBV20-1 to TRBJ1-1; a weak D match, TRBD1 (5 bases). Germline V gene sequence: CDR1 DFQATT, CDR2 SNEGSKA (reference sequence). The CDR3 runs to 16 residues.

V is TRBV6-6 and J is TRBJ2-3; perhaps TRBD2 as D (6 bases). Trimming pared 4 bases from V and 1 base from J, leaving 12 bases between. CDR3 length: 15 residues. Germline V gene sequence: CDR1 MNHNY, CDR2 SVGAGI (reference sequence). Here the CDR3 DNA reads TGTGCCAGCAGTTTTCGTAGCGGCGGCACAGATACGCAGTATTTT. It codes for CASSFRSGGTDTQYF.

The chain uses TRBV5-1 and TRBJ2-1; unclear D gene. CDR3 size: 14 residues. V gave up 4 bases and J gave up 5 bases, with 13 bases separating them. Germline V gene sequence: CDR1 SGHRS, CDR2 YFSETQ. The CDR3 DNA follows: TGCGCCAGCAGCGCGTGGCTTGAGAACAATGAGCAGTTCTTC. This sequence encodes CASSAWLENNEQFF.

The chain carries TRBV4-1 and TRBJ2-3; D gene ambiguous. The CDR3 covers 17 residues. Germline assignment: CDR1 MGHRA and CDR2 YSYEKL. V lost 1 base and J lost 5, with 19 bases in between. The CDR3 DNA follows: TGCGCCAGCAGCCAAGTCCTAACCATACTTATGGAAGATACGCAGTATTTT. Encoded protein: CASSQVLTILMEDTQYF.

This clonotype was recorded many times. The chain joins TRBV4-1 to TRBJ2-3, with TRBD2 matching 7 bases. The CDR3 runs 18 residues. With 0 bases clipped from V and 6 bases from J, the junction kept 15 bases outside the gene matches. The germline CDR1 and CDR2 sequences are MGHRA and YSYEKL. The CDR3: CASSQEGGIGSGTDTQYF. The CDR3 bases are TGCGCCAGCAGCCAAGAGGGGGGGATAGGAAGCGGGACGGATACGCAGTATTTT.

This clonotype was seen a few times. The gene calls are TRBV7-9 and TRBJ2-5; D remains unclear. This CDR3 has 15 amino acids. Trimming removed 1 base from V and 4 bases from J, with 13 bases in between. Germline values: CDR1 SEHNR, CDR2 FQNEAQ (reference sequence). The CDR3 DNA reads TGTGCCAGCAGCTTAGGATCGTTACAGATAGAGACCCAGTACTTC. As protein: CASSLGSLQIETQYF.

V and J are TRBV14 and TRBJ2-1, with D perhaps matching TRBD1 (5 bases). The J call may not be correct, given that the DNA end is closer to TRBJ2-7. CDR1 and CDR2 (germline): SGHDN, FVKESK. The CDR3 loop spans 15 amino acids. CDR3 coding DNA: TGTGCCAGCAGCCCTGGACAAGCTCCCTACAATGAGCAGTACTTC. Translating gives CASSPGQAPYNEQYF.

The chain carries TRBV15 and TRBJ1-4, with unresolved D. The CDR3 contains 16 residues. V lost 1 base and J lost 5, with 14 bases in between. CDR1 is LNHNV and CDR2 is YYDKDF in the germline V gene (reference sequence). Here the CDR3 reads CATSRALRETNEKLFF. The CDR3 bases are TGTGCCACCAGCAGAGCTCTCCGGGAAACCAATGAAAAACTGTTTTTT.

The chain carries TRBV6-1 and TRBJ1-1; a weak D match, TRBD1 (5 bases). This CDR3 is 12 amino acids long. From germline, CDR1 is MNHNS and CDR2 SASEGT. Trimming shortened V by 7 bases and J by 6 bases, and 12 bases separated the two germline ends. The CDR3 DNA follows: TGTGCCAGCATTAGGGGACCCCCTGAAGCTTTCTTT. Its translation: CASIRGPPEAFF.

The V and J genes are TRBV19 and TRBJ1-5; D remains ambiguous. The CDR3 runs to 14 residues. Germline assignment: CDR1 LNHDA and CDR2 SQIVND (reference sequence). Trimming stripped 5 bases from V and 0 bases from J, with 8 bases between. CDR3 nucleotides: TGTGCCAGTAGTCTCTCAGCTAGCAATCAGCCCCAGCATTTT. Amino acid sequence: CASSLSASNQPQHF.

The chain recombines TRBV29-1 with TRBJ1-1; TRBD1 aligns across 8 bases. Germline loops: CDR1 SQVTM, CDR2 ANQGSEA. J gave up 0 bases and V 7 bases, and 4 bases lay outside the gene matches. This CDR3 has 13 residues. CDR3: CSAGQGLNTEAFF. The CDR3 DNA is TGCAGCGCCGGACAGGGATTGAACACTGAAGCTTTCTTT.